These 6 T cell receptor beta chains originate from one sample sequenced in a study of patients and donors after allogeneic stem cell transplantation. TCRdb used MiXCR to reprocess the RT-PCR reads, holding one entry per CDR3 protein. Seen here are more than 850,000 distinct CDR3 sequences, about 20% observed once, and the top ten hold roughly 6%. The material sequenced was blood, either unsorted or a sorted T cell fraction (not recorded which). The receptors shown here come from a human donor who was either an allogeneic HSCT recipient or a stem cell or donor lymphocyte infusion donor (not recorded which). It is not recorded whose cells these are; they may come from a transplant donor.

This clonotype was seen ten or more times. The chain carries TRBV29-1 and TRBJ2-6; D remains ambiguous. This CDR3 has 15 amino acids. CDR1 SQVTM and CDR2 ANQGSEA come from the germline V gene. The V gene lost 3 bases and the J gene lost 0 bases, with 9 bases spanning the gap. The DNA for the CDR3 is TGCAGCGTTGATTTTCAGCGCTCTGGGGCCAACGTCCTGACTTTC. Amino acid sequence: CSVDFQRSGANVLTF.

In its sample, this clonotype was seen a few times. The chain is built from TRBV5-1 and TRBJ2-7, with D possibly being TRBD1 (6 bases). The germline V gene encodes CDR1 SGHRS and CDR2 YFSETQ. This CDR3 contains 14 residues. Between the trimmed V and J ends, which lost 2 bases and 3 bases, there was a span of 12 bases. This CDR3 is CASSFLDRSYEQYF. CDR3 coding DNA: TGCGCCAGCAGCTTCTTGGACAGAAGCTACGAGCAGTACTTC.

The sample holds a few counts of this clonotype. V and J are TRBV20-1 and TRBJ2-4, with D maybe TRBD1 (5 bases). V shed 2 bases and J shed 2 bases, with 13 bases lying between them. Germline V gene lookup returns CDR1 DFQATT and CDR2 SNEGSKA (reference sequence). This CDR3 has 15 amino acids. The CDR3 DNA sequence: TGCAGTGCTAGAAGTACAGGTACTACCAAAAACATTCAGTACTTC. It translates to CSARSTGTTKNIQYF.

The genes are TRBV10-3 and TRBJ2-2; D unresolved. The CDR3 covers 16 residues. The germline gives CDR1 ENHRY, CDR2 SYGVKD. Trimming removed 0 bases at V and 5 bases at J, with 13 bases between. The CDR3 here is CAISESRWADTGELFF. In DNA form, the CDR3 reads TGTGCCATCAGTGAGTCCCGGTGGGCCGATACCGGGGAGCTGTTTTTT.

The rearrangement joins TRBV15 to TRBJ1-1; no clear D. The CDR3 contains 14 residues. Trimming cost V 0 bases and J 11 bases, with 16 bases left between them. CDR1 LNHNV and CDR2 YYDKDF come from the germline V gene (reference sequence). CDR3 in DNA: TGTGCCACCAGCAGAGATCAACGGGGAATGGGGGCTTTCTTT. It translates to CATSRDQRGMGAFF. Filled out from reference TRBV15 and TRBJ1-1, the complete variable domain reads DAMVIQNPRYQVTQFGKPVTLSCSQTLNHNVMYWYQQKSSQAPKLLFHYYDKDFNNEADTPDNFQSRRPNTSFCFLDIRSPGLGDTAMYLCATSRDQRGMGAFFGQGTRLTVV.

The chain employs TRBV5-5 and TRBJ1-6; the D gene is possibly TRBD1 (6 bases). CDR1 is SGHKS, CDR2 YYEKEE, per germline (reference sequence). The ends were cut back, 0 bases at V and 3 bases at J, with 13 bases in the middle. This CDR3 has 17 amino acids. The CDR3 spells CASSLAPGDRYNSPLHF. Here the CDR3 DNA reads TGTGCCAGCAGCTTGGCCCCAGGGGATCGCTATAATTCACCCCTCCACTTT.